This T cell receptor beta chain originates from a study of blood T cell repertoires in COVID-19. Study-level background: The cDNA or gDNA used as material had been derived from T cells, B-cell-depleted T cells, or PBMCs.

The data were produced by immunoSEQ multiplex PCR, yet TCRdb's version contains in-frame clones alone and is incomplete. Of over 55,000 clones in the sample, about nine tenths are singletons; the top ten hold around 5%. V gave up 0 bases and J gave up 0 bases, with 9 bases separating them. The CDR3 has 16 residues. Per germline, CDR1 SGHNT and CDR2 YENEEA. This chain connects TRBV11-3 to TRBJ2-1, with a tentative D call TRBD2 (6 bases). The origin of this receptor is a man aged 50-60 years with active COVID-19. The material sequenced was peripheral blood. This CDR3 reads CASSLDGGTSYNEQFF. The CDR3 nucleotides read TGTGCCAGCAGCTTAGATGGCGGGACCTCCTACAATGAGCAGTTCTTC.